The 27 T cell receptor beta chains given below trace back to one sample, sequenced in a study of T cells in Graves' hyperthyroidism and ophthalmopathy. TCR beta CDR3 regions were amplified from RNA transcripts. The HTBI primer set served for first-round RT-PCR of the TCR CDR3. Each CDR3 protein is one row after TCRdb ran MiXCR on the multiplex PCR reads. The sample lists hundreds of thousands of distinct CDR3 sequences; roughly 17% were seen once. The specimen sequenced was blood. The receptor source for this set is a woman aged 18 to 35 with Graves' ophthalmopathy.

The chain carries TRBV20-1 and TRBJ2-7; 9 bases are shared with TRBD2. Germline V gives CDR1 DFQATT, CDR2 SNEGSKA (reference sequence). The CDR3 has 15 residues. J lost 0 bases, V lost 5 bases, and 8 bases had no gene match. The CDR3: CSAPGGGDHSYEQYF. The CDR3 coding sequence is TGCAGTGCTCCGGGCGGGGGGGACCACTCCTACGAGCAGTACTTC.

The table lists this clonotype with many counts. The chain combines TRBV20-1 with TRBJ2-3; 14 bases agree with TRBD2. V trimming: 6 bases; J trimming: 11 bases; junction bases outside the gene matches: 7. Germline V CDR1 and CDR2: DFQATT, SNEGSKA (reference sequence). The CDR3 extends over 13 amino acids. This CDR3 is CSAGTSGGYVQYF. The CDR3 DNA is TGCAGTGCCGGGACTAGCGGGGGATACGTGCAGTATTTT.

This clonotype was seen at least ten times. The J gene is TRBJ1-5, the V gene TRBV19; 11 nucleotides agree with TRBD1. Germline CDR1 is LNHDA and CDR2 is SQIVND (reference sequence). The CDR3 totals 18 residues. Trimming cost V 5 bases and J 4 bases; bases outside gene matches: 13. This chain's CDR3 is CASSALRTGGRGNQPQHF. The CDR3 nucleotides read TGTGCCAGTAGTGCCCTCCGGACAGGGGGCCGAGGAAATCAGCCCCAGCATTTT.

This clonotype was observed a handful of times. CDR3: CASSEGGADGYTF. The CDR3 bases are TGTGCCAGCAGTGAAGGAGGCGCCGATGGCTACACCTTC. The chain links TRBV25-1 to TRBJ1-2; no definite D call. V dropped 2 bases and J dropped 6 bases, with 10 bases sitting between them. The CDR3 has 13 residues. The germline V gene has CDR1 MGHDK and CDR2 SYGVNS.

This clonotype was seen repeatedly, ten times or more. The chain links TRBV20-1 to TRBJ1-1, with TRBD1 as a possible D gene (5 bases). V lost 2 bases and J lost 3, with 10 bases in between. The CDR3 sequence is 13 residues long. Germline CDR1 and CDR2: DFQATT and SNEGSKA (reference sequence). The CDR3 is CSARPGVDTEAFF. DNA for the CDR3: TGCAGTGCTAGACCGGGGGTGGACACTGAAGCTTTCTTT.

This clonotype was counted many times. The chain uses TRBV20-1 and TRBJ2-3, with 15 bases aligning to TRBD2. The CDR3 covers 16 residues. Germline CDR1 DFQATT, CDR2 SNEGSKA (reference sequence). V lost 6 bases, J lost 0 bases, and 4 bases stayed unmatched. The CDR3 spells CSAPGLAGGSTDTQYF. The CDR3 DNA sequence: TGCAGTGCGCCGGGACTAGCGGGGGGTAGCACAGATACGCAGTATTTT.

Many counts were recorded for this clonotype. This chain joins TRBV18 and TRBJ2-1; a weak D match, TRBD1 (5 bases). The V and J ends lost 1 base and 3 bases respectively, with 7 bases between them. The CDR3 is 14 residues long. Germline V gene sequence: CDR1 KGHSH, CDR2 LQKENI. The CDR3 DNA reads TGTGCCAGCTCACCACAAAGGGGCTACAATGAGCAGTTCTTC. This sequence encodes CASSPQRGYNEQFF.

Only one count was recorded for this clonotype. At one end, the junction sequence differs from germline, possibly due to a read error. The J gene is TRBJ1-5, the V gene TRBV6-1; D is perhaps TRBD1 (6 bases). This CDR3 contains 14 residues. The V gene's germline CDR1 is MNHNS and CDR2 SASEGT. The CDR3 DNA is TGTGCCAGCAGTAGTTCCGGGGGCAATCAGCCCCAGCGTTTT. Residues: CASSSSGGNQPQRF.

The chain has TRBV6-2 or TRBV6-3 and TRBJ2-1; perhaps TRBD2 as D (7 bases). This CDR3 comprises 15 residues. The germline V gene has CDR1 MNHEY and CDR2 SVGEGT. V was pared by 3 bases and J by 4 bases, with 13 bases between. This chain's CDR3 is CASSYGGAGYNEQFF. In DNA form, the CDR3 reads TGTGCCAGCAGTTATGGGGGGGCGGGGTACAATGAGCAGTTCTTC.

This chain connects TRBV6-1 to TRBJ2-7, with 10 bases matching TRBD1. The CDR3 has 17 residues. In germline, CDR1 is MNHNS, CDR2 SASEGT. The V segment lost 6 bases and the J segment 3 bases; nucleotides outside the gene matches: 14. CDR3 sequence: CASSPLSLRDRGYEQYF. The CDR3 DNA follows: TGTGCCAGCAGCCCCCTCTCCCTCCGGGACAGGGGCTACGAGCAGTACTTC.

Notes on this clonotype: With a much larger clone just one base away, this may be a read error. This chain links TRBV20-1 with TRBJ2-7; 10 bases align to TRBD2. This CDR3 comprises 12 residues. Germline V lookup: CDR1 DFQATT, CDR2 SNEGSKA (reference sequence). The CDR3 nucleotides are TGCAGAACCAGCGGGAGGGCCTACGAGCAGTACTTC. This gives the protein CRTSGRAYEQYF.

This clonotype was seen repeatedly, ten times or more. The V call is TRBV20-1, the J call TRBJ1-5; D is unclear. The germline V and J ends were trimmed by 4 bases and 6 bases, with 10 bases remaining between them. This CDR3 is built from 12 residues. Per germline, CDR1 DFQATT and CDR2 SNEGSKA (reference sequence). The CDR3 DNA sequence: TGCAGTGCTATGAGACAAGGTCAGCCCCAGCATTTT. This codes for CSAMRQGQPQHF.

With regard to this clonotype: This could be a read error, since a much larger clone is one nucleotide away. The chain uses TRBV5-1 and TRBJ2-7, with D possibly matching TRBD1 (5 bases). Germline values: CDR1 SGHRS, CDR2 YFSETQ. The CDR3 is 14 residues long. V was pared by 4 bases and J by 4 bases, with 15 bases between. The CDR3 region is CASSRYGAAYEQYF. CDR3 DNA sequence: TGCGCCAGCAGCAGGTATGGGGCAGCTTACGAGCAGTACTTC.

In regard to this clonotype: No DNA is shown, since the ends of the CDR3 on it are uncertain; the CDR3 is the one TCRdb lists. This chain joins TRBV13 and TRBJ1-5; the table assigns TRBD1, which was not confirmed against the DNA. The CDR3 length is 23 residues, termini included. Per the germline V gene, CDR1 is PRHDT and CDR2 is FYEKMQ (reference sequence). CDR3 sequence reads: CASSSSGVPPYEQYFGPGQPQHF.

This clonotype was detected ten times or more. This chain joins TRBV20-1 and TRBJ1-5; D unclear. The CDR3 is made up of 13 amino acids. CDR1 and CDR2 from the germline V gene are DFQATT and SNEGSKA (reference sequence). Trimming cost V 6 bases and J 2 bases, with 11 bases left between them. The DNA of the CDR3 is TGCAGTGCCCCGGGAAGGGGCAATCAGCCCCAGCATTTT. Its protein is CSAPGRGNQPQHF.

This clonotype was counted at least ten times. This chain joins TRBV20-1 and TRBJ2-1; TRBD1 or TRBD2 may be the D gene (5 bases each). Germline CDR1 is DFQATT and CDR2 is SNEGSKA (reference sequence). This CDR3 is built from 15 residues. Trimming removed 3 bases at V and 9 bases at J, with 21 bases between. This chain's CDR3 is CSASGGQGTIGEQFF. CDR3 in DNA: TGCAGTGCTAGCGGCGGGCAGGGAACTATCGGTGAGCAGTTCTTC.

This clonotype was observed many times. This rearrangement joins TRBV20-1 to TRBJ1-2; D is ambiguous. Trimming took off 3 bases at V and 7 bases at J, with 6 bases between the two ends. The CDR3 extends over 10 amino acids. Per the germline V gene, CDR1 is DFQATT and CDR2 is SNEGSKA (reference sequence). CDR3 in amino acids: CSARSGGYTF. The CDR3 nucleotides read TGCAGTGCTAGGAGTGGTGGCTACACCTTC.

This clonotype has a count of ten or more. V usage is TRBV20-1 and J usage is TRBJ2-5; 8 positions match TRBD1. CDR1 is DFQATT, CDR2 SNEGSKA, per germline (reference sequence). The CDR3 length is 15 residues. After removal of 5 bases from V and 2 bases from J, the junction contained 10 bases not matched to a gene. This CDR3 reads CSALSDRVAQETQYF. CDR3 DNA: TGCAGTGCTTTATCGGACAGGGTGGCTCAAGAGACCCAGTACTTC.

In its sample, this clonotype was seen many times. Sequence at one end of the junction differs from germline and may be a read error. The chain recombines TRBV27 with TRBJ2-1, with 7 bases that match TRBD2. Germline V gene sequence: CDR1 MNHEY, CDR2 SMNVEV (reference sequence). CDR3 size: 15 residues. This CDR3 is CVSSLRGGSYNEQFF. The DNA of the CDR3 is TGTGTCAGCAGTTTACGGGGAGGGTCCTACAATGAGCAGTTCTTC.

In its sample, this clonotype was seen many times. CDR3 protein: CASSFPGTGGNSPLHF. CDR3 bases: TGTGCCAGCAGTTTTCCCGGGACAGGGGGTAATTCACCCCTCCACTTT. V is TRBV28 and J is TRBJ1-6; 11 bases fit TRBD1. J gave up 6 bases and V 3 bases, and 4 bases lay outside the gene matches. The germline gives CDR1 MDHEN, CDR2 SYDVKM. The CDR3 runs 16 residues.

This clonotype has at least ten counts. The rearrangement links TRBV7-2 to TRBJ2-7, with TRBD2 identical over 9 bases. The ends lost 3 bases at V and 6 bases at J; junction bases unmatched: 6. This CDR3 is built from 14 residues. CDR1 is SGHTA, CDR2 FQGNSA, per germline. The CDR3 spells CASSFGLAGSEQYF. The CDR3 nucleotides read TGTGCCAGCAGCTTCGGCCTAGCGGGGAGCGAGCAGTACTTC.

This clonotype was picked up many times. Here the CDR3 reads CASNVGISSNQPQHF. In DNA form, the CDR3 reads TGTGCCAGCAATGTCGGGATTTCTAGCAATCAGCCCCAGCATTTT. The J gene is TRBJ1-5, the V gene TRBV2; D unresolved. This CDR3 has 15 amino acids. V shed 7 bases and J shed 0 bases, with 13 bases lying between them. CDR1 and CDR2 from the germline V gene are SNHLY and FYNNEI.

This clonotype was counted many times. The chain is built from TRBV12-3 or TRBV12-4 and TRBJ2-6; TRBD1 aligns across 7 bases. This CDR3 contains 15 residues. V was pared by 5 bases and J by 4 bases, with 5 bases of the junction left unmatched. The CDR3 sequence: CASSDRVGGANVLTF. CDR3 DNA sequence: TGTGCCAGCAGTGACAGGGTAGGGGGGGCCAACGTCCTGACTTTC.

This clonotype occurred many times. This CDR3 is CASSLGGQGAFNEQFF. The CDR3 DNA is TGTGCCAGCAGTCTTGGGGGACAGGGGGCTTTCAATGAGCAGTTCTTC. This chain links TRBV28 with TRBJ2-1, with 12 bases aligning to TRBD1. The J segment lost 6 bases and the V segment lost 5 bases, leaving 8 bases of the junction unmatched. CDR1 and CDR2 (germline): MDHEN, SYDVKM. This CDR3 contains 16 residues.

The gene calls are TRBV6-1 and TRBJ2-1; 10 bases line up with TRBD2. The CDR3 sequence is 11 residues long. CDR1 MNHNS and CDR2 SASEGT come from the germline V gene. This CDR3 reads CAAGTSDEQFF. CDR3 in DNA: TGTGCAGCCGGGACTAGCGATGAGCAGTTCTTC.

This clonotype appeared many times. The J gene is TRBJ2-7, the V gene TRBV28; maybe TRBD2 (5 bases). Trimming removed 2 bases at V and 5 bases at J, with 13 bases between. The CDR3 extends over 14 amino acids. CDR1 and CDR2 from the germline V gene are MDHEN and SYDVKM. CDR3 residues: CASSLPPEGNEQYF. The DNA of the CDR3 is TGTGCCAGCAGTTTACCTCCCGAGGGAAACGAGCAGTACTTC.

In this sample, this clonotype turned up many times. The CDR3, as DNA: TGTGCCAGCCGATTGGCAACTGAAGCTTTCTTT. Its protein product is CASRLATEAFF. V gene TRBV19 combines with J gene TRBJ1-1; D is unresolved. V lost 9 bases, J lost 5 bases, and 10 bases lay in between. Germline V gene data show CDR1 as LNHDA and CDR2 as SQIVND (reference sequence). CDR3 length equals 11 residues.